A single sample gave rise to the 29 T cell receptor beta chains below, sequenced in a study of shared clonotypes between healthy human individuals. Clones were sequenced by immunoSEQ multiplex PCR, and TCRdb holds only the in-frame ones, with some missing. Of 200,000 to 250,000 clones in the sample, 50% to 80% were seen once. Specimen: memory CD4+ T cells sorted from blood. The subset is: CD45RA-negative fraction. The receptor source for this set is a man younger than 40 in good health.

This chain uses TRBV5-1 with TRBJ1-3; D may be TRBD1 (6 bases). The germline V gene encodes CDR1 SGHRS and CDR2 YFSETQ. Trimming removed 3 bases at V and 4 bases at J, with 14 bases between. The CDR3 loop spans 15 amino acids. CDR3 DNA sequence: TGCGCCAGCAGCTCGGGGGCTTCAACGGGAAACACCATATATTTT. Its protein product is CASSSGASTGNTIYF.

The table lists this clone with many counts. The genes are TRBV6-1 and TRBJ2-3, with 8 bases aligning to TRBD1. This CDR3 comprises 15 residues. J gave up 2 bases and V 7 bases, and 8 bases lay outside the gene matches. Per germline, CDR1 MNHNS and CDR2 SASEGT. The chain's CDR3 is CASIPDRASTDTQYF. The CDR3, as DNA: TGTGCCAGCATTCCGGACAGGGCCTCCACAGATACGCAGTATTTT.

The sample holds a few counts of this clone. CDR3 sequence reads: CASSLGQGVTGYTF. CDR3 bases: TGTGCCAGCAGCTTAGGACAGGGGGTTACTGGCTACACCTTC. V and J are TRBV7-2 and TRBJ1-2; 9 bases match TRBD1. After removal of 1 base from V and 7 bases from J, the junction contained 4 bases not matched to a gene. Per the germline V gene, CDR1 is SGHTA and CDR2 is FQGNSA. This CDR3 region has 14 residues.

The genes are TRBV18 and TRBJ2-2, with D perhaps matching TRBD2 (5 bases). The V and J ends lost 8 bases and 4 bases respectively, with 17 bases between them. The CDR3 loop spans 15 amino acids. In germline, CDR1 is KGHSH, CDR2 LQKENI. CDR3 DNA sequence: TGTGCCAGCACAACGCCTAGCATGGGCACCGGGGAGCTGTTTTTT. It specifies CASTTPSMGTGELFF.

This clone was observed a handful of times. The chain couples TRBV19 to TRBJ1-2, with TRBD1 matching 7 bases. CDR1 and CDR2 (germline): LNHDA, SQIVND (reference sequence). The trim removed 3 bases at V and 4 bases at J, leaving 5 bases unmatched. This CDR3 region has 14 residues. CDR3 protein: CASSMGQLGYGYTF. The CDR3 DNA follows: TGTGCCAGTAGTATGGGACAGCTCGGCTATGGCTACACCTTC.

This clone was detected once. CDR3 sequence (DNA): TGTGCCAGCAGTTTCCTCGGACAGGGGGCGGACACCGGGGAGCTGTTTTTT. Translation: CASSFLGQGADTGELFF. The chain is built from TRBV28 and TRBJ2-2; 11 bases align to TRBD1. This CDR3 contains 17 residues. Germline V gene sequence: CDR1 MDHEN, CDR2 SYDVKM. Trimming took 3 bases from V and 3 from J; bases not matched to a gene: 6.

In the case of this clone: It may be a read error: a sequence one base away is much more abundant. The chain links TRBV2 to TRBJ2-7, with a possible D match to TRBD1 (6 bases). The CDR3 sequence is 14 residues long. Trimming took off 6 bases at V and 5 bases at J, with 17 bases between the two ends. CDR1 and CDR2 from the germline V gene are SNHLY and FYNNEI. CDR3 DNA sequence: TGTGCCAGCAGGATGGACAGCGGTGCCCACGAGCAGTACTTC. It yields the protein CASRMDSGAHEQYF.

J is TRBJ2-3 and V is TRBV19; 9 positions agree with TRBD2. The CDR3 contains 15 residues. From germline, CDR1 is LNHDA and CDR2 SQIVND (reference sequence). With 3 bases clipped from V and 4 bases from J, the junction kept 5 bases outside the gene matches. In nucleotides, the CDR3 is TGTGCCAGTAGTATCGCGGGAGGGTACGCAGATACGCAGTATTTT. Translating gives CASSIAGGYADTQYF.

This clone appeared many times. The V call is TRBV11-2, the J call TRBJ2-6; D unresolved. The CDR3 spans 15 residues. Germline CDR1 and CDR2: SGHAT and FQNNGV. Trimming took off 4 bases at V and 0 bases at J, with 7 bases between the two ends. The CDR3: CASSSIRSGANVLTF. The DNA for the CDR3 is TGTGCCAGCAGCTCCATACGCTCTGGGGCCAACGTCCTGACTTTC.

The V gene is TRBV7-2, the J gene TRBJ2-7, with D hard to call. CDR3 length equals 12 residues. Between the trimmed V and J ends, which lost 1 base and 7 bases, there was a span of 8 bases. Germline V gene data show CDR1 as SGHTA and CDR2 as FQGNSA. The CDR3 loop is CASSLVNNEQYF. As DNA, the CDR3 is TGTGCCAGCAGCTTAGTCAACAATGAGCAGTACTTC.

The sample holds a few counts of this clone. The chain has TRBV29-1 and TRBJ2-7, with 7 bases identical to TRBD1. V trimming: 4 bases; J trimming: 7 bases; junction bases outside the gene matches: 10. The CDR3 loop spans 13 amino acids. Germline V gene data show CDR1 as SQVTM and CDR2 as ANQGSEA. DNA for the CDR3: TGCAGCGTTGGTAGCCTCCCCAGGGGGGAGCAGTACTTC. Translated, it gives CSVGSLPRGEQYF.

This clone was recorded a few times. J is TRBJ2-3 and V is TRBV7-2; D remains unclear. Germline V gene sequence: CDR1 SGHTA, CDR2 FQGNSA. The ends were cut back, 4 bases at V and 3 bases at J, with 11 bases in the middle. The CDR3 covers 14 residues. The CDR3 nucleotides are TGTGCCAGCAGCTCAGAGAGGCTTACAGATACGCAGTATTTT. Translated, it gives CASSSERLTDTQYF. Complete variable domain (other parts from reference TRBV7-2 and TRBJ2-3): GAGVSQSPSNKVTEKGKDVELRCDPISGHTALYWYRQSLGQGLEFLIYFQGNSAPDKSGLPSDRFSAERTGGSVSTLTIQRTQQEDSAVYLCASSSERLTDTQYFGPGTRLTVL.

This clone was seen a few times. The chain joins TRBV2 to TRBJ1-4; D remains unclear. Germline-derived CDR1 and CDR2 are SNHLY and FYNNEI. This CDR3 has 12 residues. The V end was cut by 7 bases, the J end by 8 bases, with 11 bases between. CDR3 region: CASTYTGEKLFF. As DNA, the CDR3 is TGTGCCAGCACCTACACCGGAGAAAAACTGTTTTTT. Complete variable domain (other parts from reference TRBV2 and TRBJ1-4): EPEVTQTPSHQVTQMGQEVILRCVPISNHLYFYWYRQILGQKVEFLVSFYNNEISEKSEIFDDQFSVERPDGSNFTLKIRSTKLEDSAMYFCASTYTGEKLFFGSGTQLSVL.

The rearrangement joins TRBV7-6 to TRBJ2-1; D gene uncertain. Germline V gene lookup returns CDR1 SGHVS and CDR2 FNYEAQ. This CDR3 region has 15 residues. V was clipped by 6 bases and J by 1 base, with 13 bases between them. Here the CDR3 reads CASSQLAPSYNEQFF. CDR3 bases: TGTGCCAGCAGTCAGTTGGCTCCTTCCTACAATGAGCAGTTCTTC.

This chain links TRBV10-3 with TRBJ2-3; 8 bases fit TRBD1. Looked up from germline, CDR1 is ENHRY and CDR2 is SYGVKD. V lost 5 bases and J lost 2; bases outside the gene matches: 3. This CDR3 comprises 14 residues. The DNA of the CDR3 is TGTGCCATCAGTACAGGGGGGAACACAGATACGCAGTATTTT. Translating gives CAISTGGNTDTQYF.

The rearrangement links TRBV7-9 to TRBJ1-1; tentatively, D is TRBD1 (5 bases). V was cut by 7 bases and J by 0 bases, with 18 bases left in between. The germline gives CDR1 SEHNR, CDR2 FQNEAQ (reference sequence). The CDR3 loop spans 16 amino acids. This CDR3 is CASKTNGGGMNTEAFF. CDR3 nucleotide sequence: TGTGCCAGCAAAACCAACGGTGGGGGAATGAACACTGAAGCTTTCTTT.

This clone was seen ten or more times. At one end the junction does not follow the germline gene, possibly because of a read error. This CDR3 is CASSPGTAETQYF. As DNA, the CDR3 is TGTGCTAGCAGCCCAGGGACGGCTGAGACCCAGTACTTC. The rearrangement joins TRBV7-7 to TRBJ2-5, with D possibly being TRBD1 or TRBD2 (5 bases each). The length of the CDR3 is 13 residues. Germline V CDR1 and CDR2: SSHAT, FNYEAQ (reference sequence). Full variable domain (outside the CDR3, taken from reference TRBV7-7 and TRBJ2-5): GAGVSQSPRYKVTKRGQDVTLRCDPISSHATLYWYQQALGQGPEFLTYFNYEAQPDKSGLPSDRFSAERPEGSISTLTIQRTEQRDSAMYRCASSPGTAETQYFGPGTRLLVL.

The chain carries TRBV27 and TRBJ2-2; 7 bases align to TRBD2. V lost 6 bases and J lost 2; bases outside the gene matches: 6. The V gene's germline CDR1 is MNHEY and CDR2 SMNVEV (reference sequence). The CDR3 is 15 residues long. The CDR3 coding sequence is TGTGCCAGCAGCAGACGAGCGGGAAACACCGGGGAGCTGTTTTTT. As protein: CASSRRAGNTGELFF.

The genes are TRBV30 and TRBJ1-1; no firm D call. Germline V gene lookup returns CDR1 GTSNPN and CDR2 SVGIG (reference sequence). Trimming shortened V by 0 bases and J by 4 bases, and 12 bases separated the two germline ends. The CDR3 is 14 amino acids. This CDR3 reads CAWSVHSLITEAFF. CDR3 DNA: TGTGCCTGGAGTGTACACAGTCTGATCACTGAAGCTTTCTTT.

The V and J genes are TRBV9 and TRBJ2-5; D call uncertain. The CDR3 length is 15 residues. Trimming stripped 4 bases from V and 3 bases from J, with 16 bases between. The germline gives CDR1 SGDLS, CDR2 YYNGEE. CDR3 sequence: CASSQGIGQKETQYF. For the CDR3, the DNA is TGTGCCAGCAGCCAAGGGATCGGCCAAAAAGAGACCCAGTACTTC.

CDR3 protein: CASSMKAGEGETQYF. Here the CDR3 DNA reads TGTGCCAGCAGCATGAAAGCGGGAGAAGGAGAGACCCAGTACTTC. The gene calls are TRBV5-4 and TRBJ2-5; 8 positions agree with TRBD2. This CDR3 region has 15 residues. V dropped 4 bases and J dropped 4; count of bases not matched to a gene: 9. Germline V gene data show CDR1 as SGHNT and CDR2 as YYREEE (reference sequence). Based on the CDR3 plus reference TRBV5-4 and TRBJ2-5, the full variable domain is ETGVTQSPTHLIKTRGQQVTLRCSSQSGHNTVSWYQQALGQGPQFIFQYYREEENGRGNFPPRFSGLQFPNYSSELNVNALELDDSALYLCASSMKAGEGETQYFGPGTRLLVL.

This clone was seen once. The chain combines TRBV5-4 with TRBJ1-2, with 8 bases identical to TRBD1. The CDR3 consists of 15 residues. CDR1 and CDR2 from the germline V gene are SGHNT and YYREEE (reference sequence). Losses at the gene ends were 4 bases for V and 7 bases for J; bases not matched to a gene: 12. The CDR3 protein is CASSERTGRGSGYTF. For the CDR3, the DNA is TGTGCCAGCAGCGAAAGGACAGGGCGCGGGAGTGGCTACACCTTC.

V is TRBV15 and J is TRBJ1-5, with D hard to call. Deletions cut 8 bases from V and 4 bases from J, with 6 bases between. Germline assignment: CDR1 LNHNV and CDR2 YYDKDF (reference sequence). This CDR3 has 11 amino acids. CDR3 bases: TGTGCCACCGCTCCTAATCAGCCCCAGCATTTT. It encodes CATAPNQPQHF.

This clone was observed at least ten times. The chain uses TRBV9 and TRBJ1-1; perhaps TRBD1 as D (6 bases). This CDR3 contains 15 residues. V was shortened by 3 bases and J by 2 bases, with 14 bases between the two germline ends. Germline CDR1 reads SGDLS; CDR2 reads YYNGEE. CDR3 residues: CASSEAGAGNTEAFF. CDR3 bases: TGTGCCAGCAGCGAGGCAGGGGCTGGAAACACTGAAGCTTTCTTT.

CDR3 sequence: CASSLSWSSGYTF. CDR3 DNA sequence: TGTGCCAGCAGTTTAAGTTGGAGCAGTGGCTACACCTTC. This rearrangement joins TRBV28 to TRBJ1-2, with D uncertain. The V end lost 2 bases, the J end lost 7 bases, and 11 bases lay between the germline ends. The CDR3 is made up of 13 amino acids. Germline V gene sequence: CDR1 MDHEN, CDR2 SYDVKM.

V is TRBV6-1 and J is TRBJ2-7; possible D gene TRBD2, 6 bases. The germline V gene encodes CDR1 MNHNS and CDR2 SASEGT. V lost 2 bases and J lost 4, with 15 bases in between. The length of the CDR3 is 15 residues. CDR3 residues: CASSETKGRLYEQYF. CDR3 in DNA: TGTGCCAGCAGTGAAACCAAGGGGAGGCTATACGAGCAGTACTTC.

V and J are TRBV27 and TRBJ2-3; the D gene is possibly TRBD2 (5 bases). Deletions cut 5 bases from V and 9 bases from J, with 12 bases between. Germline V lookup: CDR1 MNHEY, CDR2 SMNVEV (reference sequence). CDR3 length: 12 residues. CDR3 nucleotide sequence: TGTGCCAGCAGTCTCCGGGGAGTAACGCAGTATTTT. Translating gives CASSLRGVTQYF.

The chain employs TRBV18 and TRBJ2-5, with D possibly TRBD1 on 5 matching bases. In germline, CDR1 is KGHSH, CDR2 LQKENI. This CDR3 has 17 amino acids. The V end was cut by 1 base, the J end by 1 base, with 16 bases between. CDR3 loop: CASSPLSRTRTQETQYF. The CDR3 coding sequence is TGTGCCAGCTCACCACTATCCCGGACACGAACCCAAGAGACCCAGTACTTC.

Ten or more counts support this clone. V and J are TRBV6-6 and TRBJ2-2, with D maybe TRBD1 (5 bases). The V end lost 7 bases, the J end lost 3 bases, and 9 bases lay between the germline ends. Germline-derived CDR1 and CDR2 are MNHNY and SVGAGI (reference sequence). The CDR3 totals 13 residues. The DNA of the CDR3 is TGTGCCAGCACACCCAGGGACACCGGGGAGCTGTTTTTT. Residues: CASTPRDTGELFF.